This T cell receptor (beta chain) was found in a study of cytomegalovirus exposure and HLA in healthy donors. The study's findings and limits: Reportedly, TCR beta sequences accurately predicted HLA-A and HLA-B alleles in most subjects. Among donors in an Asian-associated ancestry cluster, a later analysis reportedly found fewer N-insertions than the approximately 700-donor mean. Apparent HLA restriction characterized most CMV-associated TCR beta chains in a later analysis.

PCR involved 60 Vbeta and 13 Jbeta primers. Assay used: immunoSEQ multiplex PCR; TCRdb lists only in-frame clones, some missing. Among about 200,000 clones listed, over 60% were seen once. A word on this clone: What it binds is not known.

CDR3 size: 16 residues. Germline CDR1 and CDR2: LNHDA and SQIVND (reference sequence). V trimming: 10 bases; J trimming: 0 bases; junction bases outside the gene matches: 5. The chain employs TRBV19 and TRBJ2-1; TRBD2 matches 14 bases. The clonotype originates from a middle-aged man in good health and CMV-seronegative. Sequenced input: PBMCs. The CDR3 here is CATLTSGRASYNEQFF. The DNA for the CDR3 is TGTGCCACCCTGACTAGCGGGAGGGCCTCCTACAATGAGCAGTTCTTC.